These 16 T cell receptor beta chains originate from one sample sequenced in a study of cytomegalovirus exposure and HLA in healthy donors. It was with 60 Vbeta and 13 Jbeta primers that the PCR ran. The assay was immunoSEQ multiplex PCR, and TCRdb's table has in-frame clones only and misses some. The table shows some 40,000 clones, with 65% to 90% occurring only once. The sample was PBMCs. The receptors were sampled from a woman under 30 in good health and CMV-seropositive.

The rearrangement joins TRBV5-1 to TRBJ1-2, with D possibly TRBD1 on 6 matching bases. The V gene lost 3 bases and the J gene lost 7 bases, with 19 bases spanning the gap. The germline CDR1 and CDR2 sequences are SGHRS and YFSETQ. The CDR3 totals 15 residues. The CDR3: CASSSKTGNVGGYTF. Here the CDR3 DNA reads TGCGCCAGCAGCTCTAAAACAGGGAATGTGGGTGGCTACACCTTC.

The V call is TRBV7-9, the J call TRBJ2-5; D gene uncertain. The V gene's germline CDR1 is SEHNR and CDR2 FQNEAQ (reference sequence). There are 11 residues in the CDR3. Trimming took 3 bases from V and 3 from J, leaving 2 bases between them. CDR3 sequence (DNA): TGTGCCAGCAGCTTCAAAGAGACCCAGTACTTC. Encoded protein: CASSFKETQYF.

This clone was seen only a few times. The V call is TRBV18, the J call TRBJ1-1; no clear D gene. CDR3 length: 15 amino acids. The V gene lost 3 bases and the J gene lost 3 bases, with 14 bases spanning the gap. Germline V CDR1 and CDR2: KGHSH, LQKENI. CDR3 in DNA: TGTGCCAGCTCACCTATGAGCAGGTGGGACACTGAAGCTTTCTTT. It is translated as CASSPMSRWDTEAFF.

Only a few counts were recorded for this clone. J is TRBJ2-3 and V is TRBV27; D might be TRBD2 (6 bases). Germline V lookup: CDR1 MNHEY, CDR2 SMNVEV (reference sequence). This CDR3 is 14 amino acids long. With 7 bases removed from V and 6 bases from J, the gap between germline ends came to 17 bases. The CDR3 DNA sequence: TGTGCCAGCACGTGGCGGGACCCCTGGGATACGCAGTATTTT. Protein product: CASTWRDPWDTQYF.

The chain employs TRBV7-2 and TRBJ2-7; 8 nucleotides match TRBD1. The CDR3 has 15 residues. Germline lookup yields CDR1 SGHTA and CDR2 FQGNSA. J gave up 3 bases and V 2 bases, and 6 bases lay outside the gene matches. The CDR3 DNA is TGTGCCAGCAGCTTATCCCAGGGGGCTAACTACGAGCAGTACTTC. Translating it yields CASSLSQGANYEQYF.

This clone showed up just once. This chain links TRBV19 with TRBJ2-7; TRBD1 matches at 10 bases. With 1 base clipped from V and 4 bases from J, the junction kept 7 bases outside the gene matches. The CDR3 loop spans 16 amino acids. Per the germline V gene, CDR1 is LNHDA and CDR2 is SQIVND (reference sequence). CDR3 bases: TGTGCCAGTAGTATAGCCGGGGACAGGGGCTTTTACGAGCAGTACTTC. Its translation: CASSIAGDRGFYEQYF.

The chain uses TRBV7-2 and TRBJ2-1; 13 bases align to TRBD2. Per germline, CDR1 SGHTA and CDR2 FQGNSA. The CDR3 consists of 16 residues. Unmatched junction bases numbered 3, after V lost 1 base and J lost 6 bases. The CDR3 is CASSLDGLAGANEQFF. In DNA, the CDR3 is TGTGCCAGCAGCTTAGACGGACTAGCGGGAGCCAATGAGCAGTTCTTC.

CDR3 protein: CASSIEDGEQYF. Here the CDR3 DNA reads TGTGCCAGTAGTATAGAAGACGGAGAGCAGTACTTC. V is TRBV19 and J is TRBJ2-5; D gene ambiguous. Germline assignment: CDR1 LNHDA and CDR2 SQIVND (reference sequence). The CDR3 is 12 residues long. V was cut by 0 bases and J by 11 bases, with 10 bases left in between.

The genes are TRBV10-2 and TRBJ1-6; 7 bases map to TRBD1. The germline CDR1 and CDR2 sequences are WSHSY and SAAADI. The CDR3 totals 16 residues. V shed 0 bases, J shed 6 bases, and the junction held 5 bases outside the gene matches. The CDR3 DNA is TGCGCCAGCAGTGAGTCCCGGACAGGCCCTAATTCACCCCTCCACTTT. Protein: CASSESRTGPNSPLHF.

This clone showed up just once. The gene calls are TRBV4-2 and TRBJ1-1; 8 positions agree with TRBD1. This CDR3 spans 17 amino acids. Germline V gives CDR1 LGHNA, CDR2 YNFKEQ. V lost 1 base and J lost 3; bases outside the gene matches: 10. The CDR3: CASSQVTGAREDTEAFF. CDR3 DNA sequence: TGTGCCAGCAGCCAAGTGACAGGGGCGAGGGAGGACACTGAAGCTTTCTTT.

The V and J genes are TRBV18 and TRBJ2-7; 7 bases match TRBD1. The CDR3 loop spans 15 amino acids. V shed 4 bases and J 0 bases; nucleotides not matched to a gene: 6. Germline-derived CDR1 and CDR2 are KGHSH and LQKENI. The CDR3 DNA follows: TGTGCCAGCTCACGGTGGGACAGCGACTCCTACGAGCAGTACTTC. This translates into CASSRWDSDSYEQYF.

V gene TRBV10-3 combines with J gene TRBJ2-3; D unclear. The germline V gene encodes CDR1 ENHRY and CDR2 SYGVKD. V was clipped by 3 bases and J by 6 bases, with 10 bases between them. There are 13 residues in the CDR3. The CDR3: CAISDFPEDTQYF. CDR3 nucleotide sequence: TGTGCCATCAGTGACTTCCCGGAGGATACGCAGTATTTT.

The chain joins TRBV19 to TRBJ1-2; no firm D call. The germline V gene has CDR1 LNHDA and CDR2 SQIVND (reference sequence). V lost 6 bases and J 6 bases, leaving 14 bases between the germline ends. This CDR3 is 13 amino acids long. CDR3 protein: CASRREAVNGYTF. The CDR3 nucleotides read TGTGCCAGTAGGAGGGAAGCGGTAAATGGCTACACCTTC.

V is TRBV6-4 and J is TRBJ1-1; 7 bases fit TRBD1. The CDR3 is 15 residues long. Germline values: CDR1 MRHNA, CDR2 SNTAGT. V trimming: 3 bases; J trimming: 5 bases; junction bases outside the gene matches: 9. CDR3 residues: CASSEKGASSTEAFF. CDR3 DNA: TGTGCCAGCAGTGAAAAGGGGGCTTCGAGTACTGAAGCTTTCTTT.

The chain couples TRBV6-1 to TRBJ1-5, with 9 bases identical to TRBD1. Germline-derived CDR1 and CDR2 are MNHNS and SASEGT. V lost 6 bases to trimming and J lost 4 bases; unmatched junction nucleotides: 7. The CDR3 is 15 amino acids. The CDR3 protein is CASRAGTGLNQPQHF. The CDR3, as DNA: TGTGCCAGCAGAGCAGGGACAGGGCTAAATCAGCCCCAGCATTTT.

This clone appeared a few times. V gene TRBV7-6 combines with J gene TRBJ1-5; 10 bases fit TRBD1. CDR1 and CDR2 from the germline V gene are SGHVS and FNYEAQ. CDR3 length: 14 amino acids. V lost 1 base to trimming and J lost 6 bases; unmatched junction nucleotides: 0. CDR3 residues: CASSLGQGAQPQHF. DNA of the CDR3: TGTGCCAGCAGCTTAGGACAGGGGGCTCAGCCCCAGCATTTT. Looking up the rest from reference TRBV7-6 and TRBJ1-5 gives the full variable domain: GAGVSQSPRYKVTKRGQDVALRCDPISGHVSLYWYRQALGQGPEFLTYFNYEAQQDKSGLPNDRFSAERPEGSISTLTIQRTEQRDSAMYRCASSLGQGAQPQHFGDGTRLSIL.